A single sample is the source of the 14 T cell receptor beta chains below, sequenced in a study of T cells expressing NK-cell markers. TCRdb re-called the 5' RACE reads; every CDR3 protein appears as one record, without DNA. The sample totals 500,000 to 600,000 distinct CDR3 sequences. The specimen was blood T cells: a sorted CD56 or NKG2C T cell subset, CD4+ or CD8+ T cells, or bulk PBMC T cells (not recorded which). The receptors originated from a man younger than 35 in good health.

The chain carries TRBV5-6 and TRBJ2-6. Per the germline V gene, CDR1 is SGHDT and CDR2 is YYEEEE. The CDR3 totals 16 residues. CDR3 in amino acids: CASSFRASSGANVLTF.

The chain uses TRBV21-1 and TRBJ2-7; TCRdb outputs TRBD2, but without DNA this stays unchecked. TRBV21-1 is a documented pseudogene. The CDR3 runs to 16 residues. CDR3: CASSKGGAVGSYEQYF.

The rearrangement joins TRBV12-3 or TRBV12-4 to TRBJ2-1; TCRdb selects TRBD1, and the lack of DNA leaves this call unchecked. The CDR3 totals 17 residues. The CDR3 loop reads CASSFVFGTDSYNEQFF.

The J gene is TRBJ2-7, the V gene TRBV20-1; TCRdb outputs TRBD2, but without DNA this stays unchecked. The germline CDR1 and CDR2 sequences are DFQATT and SNEGSKA (reference sequence). The CDR3 consists of 15 residues. The CDR3 spells CSARDLSFRGGEQYF.

J is TRBJ2-5 and V is TRBV20-1; no DNA is available, so the TRBD1 call from TCRdb remains unchecked. The CDR3 runs to 13 residues. Germline-derived CDR1 and CDR2 are DFQATT and SNEGSKA (reference sequence). The CDR3 loop is CSAHRTVQETQYF.

The rearrangement joins TRBV20-1 to TRBJ2-3. The CDR3 sequence is 14 residues long. Germline V gene sequence: CDR1 DFQATT, CDR2 SNEGSKA (reference sequence). The CDR3 sequence is CSASPLSSTDTQYF.

V usage is TRBV27 and J usage is TRBJ1-2; TCRdb names TRBD1, which stays unverified in the absence of DNA. Germline CDR1 MNHEY, CDR2 SMNVEV (reference sequence). This CDR3 is 14 amino acids long. The CDR3 is CASSMDRDYYGYTF.

V usage is TRBV14 and J usage is TRBJ2-7; the D gene TCRdb calls, TRBD1, cannot be checked with no DNA. This CDR3 contains 17 residues. Germline V gives CDR1 SGHDN, CDR2 FVKESK. CDR3 region: CASSPLHLAGASYEQYF.

This chain uses TRBV3-1 with TRBJ2-2; as DNA is missing, the TRBD1 call by TCRdb cannot be tested. CDR3 length equals 14 residues. The V gene's germline CDR1 is LGHDT and CDR2 YNNKEL (reference sequence). CDR3 sequence reads: CASSQRGGTGELFF.

This chain links TRBV7-3 with TRBJ2-1. The germline V gene encodes CDR1 SGHTA and CDR2 FQGTGA. CDR3 length: 15 amino acids. CDR3 sequence reads: CASSQRLGFNNEQFF.

The chain links TRBV5-1 to TRBJ1-5. Looked up from germline, CDR1 is SGHRS and CDR2 is YFSETQ. The CDR3 is 15 amino acids. CDR3 in amino acids: CASSLTQKFNQPQHF.

The CDR3 sequence: CASSNPGGWDTEAFF. J is TRBJ1-1 and V is TRBV27; the TCRdb call, TRBD1, lacks DNA for checking. The CDR3 totals 15 residues. From germline, CDR1 is MNHEY and CDR2 SMNVEV (reference sequence).

The rearrangement joins TRBV5-1 to TRBJ2-5; TCRdb reports TRBD1, a call that lacks DNA to check it against. Germline CDR1 is SGHRS and CDR2 is YFSETQ. The CDR3 has 13 amino acids. CDR3 residues: CASRGGREETQYF. Variable domain in full (rest from reference TRBV5-1 and TRBJ2-5): KAGVTQTPRYLIKTRGQQVTLSCSPISGHRSVSWYQQTPGQGLQFLFEYFSETQRNKGNFPGRFSGRQFSNSRSEMNVSTLELGDSALYLCASRGGREETQYFGPGTRLLVL.

The chain recombines TRBV29-1 with TRBJ2-7; checking the TCRdb D call of TRBD1 is not possible without DNA. The CDR3 consists of 13 residues. Looked up from germline, CDR1 is SQVTM and CDR2 is ANQGSEA. The CDR3 region is CSARDGTSYEQYF.